This T cell receptor (beta chain) was identified in a study of PD-1 blockade in classical Hodgkin lymphoma. Study-wide results and caveats: CD8+ TCR diversity did not rise significantly by C4D1, unlike CD4+.

The CDR3 runs to 16 residues. Per germline, CDR1 SNHLY and CDR2 FYNNEI. V lost 0 bases, J lost 5 bases, and 11 bases lay in between. Time point described: cycle 4 day 1 (C4D1), after more than five weeks of nivolumab. All patients relapsed after autologous stem cell transplantation, and brentuximab vedotin exposure varied. The study isolated CD8+ T cells from thawed PBMCs by magnetic negative selection. Only in-frame clones appear in the TCRdb table, and some are missing; sequencing was by immunoSEQ multiplex PCR. Here the sample spans approximately 3,000 clones, approximately 78% being singletons. A remark on this clone: Its target is unknown.

The gene calls are TRBV2 and TRBJ1-6; D is uncertain. This receptor was identified in a human donor with classical Hodgkin lymphoma. The source was CD8+ T cells from blood, collected before the fourth cycle of nivolumab. CDR3 coding DNA: TGTGCCAGCAGTGAAGCCCTGGACGGAAATAATTCACCCCTCCACTTT. Its translation: CASSEALDGNNSPLHF. Supplemented by reference TRBV2 and TRBJ1-6, the full variable domain reads EPEVTQTPSHQVTQMGQEVILRCVPISNHLYFYWYRQILGQKVEFLVSFYNNEISEKSEIFDDQFSVERPDGSNFTLKIRSTKLEDSAMYFCASSEALDGNNSPLHFGNGTRLTVT.